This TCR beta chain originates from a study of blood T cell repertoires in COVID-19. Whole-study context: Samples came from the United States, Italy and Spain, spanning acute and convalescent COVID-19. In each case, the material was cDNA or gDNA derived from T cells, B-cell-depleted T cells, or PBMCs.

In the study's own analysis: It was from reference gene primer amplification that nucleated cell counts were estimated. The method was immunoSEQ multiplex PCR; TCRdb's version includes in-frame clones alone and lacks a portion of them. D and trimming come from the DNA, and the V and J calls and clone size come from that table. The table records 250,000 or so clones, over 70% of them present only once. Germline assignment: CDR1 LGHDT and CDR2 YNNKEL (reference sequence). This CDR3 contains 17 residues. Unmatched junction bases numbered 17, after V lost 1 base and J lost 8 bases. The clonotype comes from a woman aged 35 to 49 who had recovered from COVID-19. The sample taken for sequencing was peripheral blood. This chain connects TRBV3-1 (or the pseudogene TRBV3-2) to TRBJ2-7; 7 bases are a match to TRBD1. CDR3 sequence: CASSQGFEGALVFKQYF. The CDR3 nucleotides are TGTGCCAGCAGCCAAGGGTTCGAGGGGGCTTTAGTTTTCAAGCAGTACTTC.